The present T cell receptor (beta chain) was sequenced within a study of T cell responses to AZD1222 COVID-19 vaccine. The overall study: Second-dose timings of about 4 or about 12 weeks were pooled.

Germline values: CDR1 SGDLS, CDR2 YYNGEE. The CDR3 totals 14 residues. Deletions cut 2 bases from V and 0 bases from J, with 6 bases between. Method: immunoSEQ multiplex PCR; TCRdb's copy keeps in-frame clones and lacks some. The table has 55,000 to 75,000 clones, over 60% seen once. The source of this sequence is an adult in good health. This chain links TRBV9 with TRBJ2-1; unclear D gene. This sample comprised peripheral blood, obtained on day 0 of AZD1222 vaccination. In DNA form, the CDR3 reads TGTGCCAGCAGCGTCCAGGACTCCTACAATGAGCAGTTCTTC. Residues: CASSVQDSYNEQFF.